Listed below are T cell receptor beta chains from one sample, sequenced in a study of blood T cell repertoires in COVID-19. Profiled with immunoSEQ multiplex PCR; TCRdb holds only in-frame clones, not every one. The table records approximately 100,000 clones, around 90% of them present only once. The source material was peripheral blood. These receptors were obtained from a man in his fifties or sixties with acute or convalescent COVID-19. Both conserved end residues are part of each CDR3. The D gene is left open where the match is weak. A row's size may be missing; if present it is once, few, many or a size class.

j_call d_call v_call clone_size cdr3_nt cdr3_aa
TRBJ2-2 . TRBV29-1 . TGCAGCGGACAGGTCGGGGCCACCGGGGAGCTGTTTTTT CSGQVGATGELFF
TRBJ2-2 TRBD1 TRBV28 once TGTGCCAGCAGTAGTACAGGGGGTTTCACCGGGGAGCTGTTTTTT CASSSTGGFTGELFF
TRBJ1-2 . TRBV7-9 . TGTGCCAGCAGCCTAGACGGCTATGGCTACACCTTC CASSLDGYGYTF
TRBJ2-1 TRBD2 TRBV27 few TGTGCCAGCGGGACGAGCGGGGGGGCATATGAGCAGTTCTTC CASGTSGGAYEQFF
TRBJ1-2 TRBD1 TRBV11-2 . TGTGCCAGCAGCTCGACAGGGAGCTATGGCTACACCTTC CASSSTGSYGYTF
TRBJ1-2 . TRBV5-1 . TGCGCCAGCAGCTTACAACAGGCCTCTATCTATGGCTACACCTTC CASSLQQASIYGYTF
TRBJ1-1 . TRBV4-2 . TGTGCCAGCAGCCACCCGGGACTCGAGAACACTGAAGCTTTCTTT CASSHPGLENTEAFF
TRBJ2-1 TRBD2 TRBV4-3 . TGCGCCAGCAGCCAGGCAGGGCTAGCGGGGGGGATGCAGTTCTTC CASSQAGLAGGMQFF
TRBJ2-5 . TRBV6-5 . TGTGCCAGCAGTTACGACGGGGTTGTGAAAGAGACCCAGTACTTC CASSYDGVVKETQYF
TRBJ2-7 TRBD2 TRBV28 . TGTGCCAGCAGTTCCTCTTCTAGCGGGGGGCTCGAGCAGTACTTC CASSSSSSGGLEQYF
TRBJ1-1 TRBD1 TRBV29-1 . TGCAGCGTTGAAGGAAGACAGGGCCTGAACACTGAAGCTTTCTTT CSVEGRQGLNTEAFF
TRBJ2-1 TRBD2 TRBV6-6 . TGTGCCAGCAGTTTGCGGGGGGGATACAATGAGCAGTTCTTC CASSLRGGYNEQFF
TRBJ1-6 . TRBV5-5 . TGTGCCAGCAGCTTGAGACAGCACAATTCACCCCTCCACTTT CASSLRQHNSPLHF
TRBJ2-3 TRBD1 TRBV5-1 . TGCGCCAGCAGCGGGACAGGGGGCCCCACAGATACGCAGTATTTT CASSGTGGPTDTQYF
TRBJ1-2 TRBD1 TRBV5-1 . TGCGCCAGCAGCTTGAGGACAGGGGAAGACGGCTACACCTTC CASSLRTGEDGYTF
TRBJ1-1 . TRBV29-1 . TGCAGCGTTGAAGTAAGGGGTATGAACACTGAAGCTTTCTTT CSVEVRGMNTEAFF
TRBJ2-2 . TRBV2 . TGTGCCAGCAGTGATGGAAACAGGGCGAACACCGGGGAGCTGTTTTTT CASSDGNRANTGELFF
TRBJ1-4 . TRBV6-5 . TGTGCCAGCAGACCTCGCGGACGGAGGGGTGAAAAACTGTTTTTT CASRPRGRRGEKLFF